A single sample gave rise to the 13 T cell receptor beta chains below, sequenced in a study of neurological immune-mediated disorders. TCRdb called the 5' RACE reads again in MiXCR, with one record for every CDR3 protein. This table holds approximately 45,000 distinct CDR3 sequences, approximately 13% found once. Described time point: longitudinal time-point 3. The sequencing input was PBMCs. All receptors derive from a man younger than 40 in good health.

At least ten counts were recorded for this clonotype. This chain links TRBV12-3 or TRBV12-4 with TRBJ1-5; maybe TRBD1 (6 bases). The CDR3 consists of 15 residues. Between the trimmed V and J ends, which lost 1 base and 2 bases, there was a span of 9 bases. In DNA, the CDR3 is TGTGCCAGCAGTTTAGGGTGGACAGGCAATCAGCCCCAGCATTTT. As protein: CASSLGWTGNQPQHF.

This clonotype was seen ten or more times. This rearrangement joins TRBV19 to TRBJ2-1; 9 bases match TRBD1. Germline CDR1 and CDR2: LNHDA and SQIVND (reference sequence). The CDR3 contains 17 residues. J was trimmed by 7 bases and V by 1 base; bases with no gene match: 11. In DNA, the CDR3 is TGTGCCAGTAGTATAGTAGGGACCGGGACAGGGATGAATGAGCAGTTCTTC. Amino acid sequence: CASSIVGTGTGMNEQFF.

This clonotype was seen a few times. The J gene is TRBJ2-7, the V gene TRBV3-1; D perhaps matches TRBD2 (6 bases). The V gene lost 4 bases and the J gene lost 4 bases, with 14 bases spanning the gap. From germline, CDR1 is LGHDT and CDR2 YNNKEL (reference sequence). This CDR3 is built from 14 residues. The CDR3 DNA is TGTGCCAGCAGCCTGGGACTCAGCCAATACGAGCAGTACTTC. It translates to CASSLGLSQYEQYF.

This clonotype appeared a few times. In DNA, the CDR3 is TGTGCCAGTAGTATGGAGGGGCGTCAAGGTCAGCCCCAGCATTTT. It encodes CASSMEGRQGQPQHF. V gene TRBV19 combines with J gene TRBJ1-5; weak D call: TRBD1 (5 bases). V was trimmed by 3 bases and J by 6 bases, leaving 15 bases between them. This CDR3 comprises 15 residues. The germline V gene encodes CDR1 LNHDA and CDR2 SQIVND (reference sequence).

This clonotype was counted at least ten times. The V and J genes are TRBV27 and TRBJ2-7; a possible D gene is TRBD2 (6 bases). There are 13 residues in the CDR3. V was trimmed by 3 bases and J by 4 bases, leaving 10 bases between them. Germline V gives CDR1 MNHEY, CDR2 SMNVEV (reference sequence). Here the CDR3 reads CASSFGGVYEQYF. The CDR3 nucleotides are TGTGCCAGCAGTTTCGGCGGGGTGTACGAGCAGTACTTC.

This clonotype was seen at least ten times. The V gene is TRBV28, the J gene TRBJ1-5; 9 bases agree with TRBD1. Trimming cost V 8 bases and J 4 bases; bases outside gene matches: 12. Per the germline V gene, CDR1 is MDHEN and CDR2 is SYDVKM. CDR3 length equals 16 residues. The CDR3: CASSGPGTGINQPQHF. CDR3 DNA sequence: TGTGCCAGCTCGGGTCCTGGGACAGGGATTAATCAGCCCCAGCATTTT.

This clonotype showed up many times. This chain links TRBV6-5 with TRBJ2-3, with D possibly matching TRBD1 (5 bases). The germline CDR1 and CDR2 sequences are MNHEY and SVGAGI. This CDR3 spans 15 amino acids. V was cut by 2 bases and J by 2 bases, with 11 bases left in between. In DNA form, the CDR3 reads TGTGCCAGCAGTTACGGGCAGGGTCTCACAGATACGCAGTATTTT. Translated: CASSYGQGLTDTQYF.

There are many counts of this clonotype. The V and J genes are TRBV3-1 and TRBJ2-2, with D possibly being TRBD2 (5 bases). Germline V lookup: CDR1 LGHDT, CDR2 YNNKEL (reference sequence). Between the trimmed V and J ends, which lost 0 bases and 3 bases, there was a span of 8 bases. The CDR3 spans 15 residues. The CDR3 DNA is TGTGCCAGCAGCCAAGAGGAGGATTACACCGGGGAGCTGTTTTTT. Its protein product is CASSQEEDYTGELFF.

This clonotype was seen many times. This chain connects TRBV5-1 to TRBJ2-7; 12 bases fit TRBD1. Losses at the gene ends were 4 bases for V and 6 bases for J; bases not matched to a gene: 14. This CDR3 spans 17 amino acids. Germline CDR1 is SGHRS and CDR2 is YFSETQ. The CDR3 nucleotides are TGCGCCAGCAGCGGGCCGGGACAGGGGGCGATAATAGGCGAGCAGTACTTC. It encodes CASSGPGQGAIIGEQYF. The full variable domain, in which reference TRBV5-1 and TRBJ2-7 provide the parts outside the CDR3, is KAGVTQTPRYLIKTRGQQVTLSCSPISGHRSVSWYQQTPGQGLQFLFEYFSETQRNKGNFPGRFSGRQFSNSRSEMNVSTLELGDSALYLCASSGPGQGAIIGEQYFGPGTRLTVT.

There are many counts of this clonotype. The chain uses TRBV3-1 and TRBJ2-3; the match to TRBD2 covers 10 bases. There are 16 residues in the CDR3. Germline V gene sequence: CDR1 LGHDT, CDR2 YNNKEL (reference sequence). Unmatched junction bases numbered 4, after V lost 1 base and J lost 3 bases. The CDR3: CASSQVASGRTDTQYF. In DNA form, the CDR3 reads TGTGCCAGCAGCCAAGTAGCTAGCGGGAGAACAGATACGCAGTATTTT.

The sample holds many counts of this clonotype. The V and J genes are TRBV2 and TRBJ2-1, with a weak D call TRBD2 (5 bases). Germline V lookup: CDR1 SNHLY, CDR2 FYNNEI. The CDR3 runs 11 residues. V gave up 3 bases and J gave up 13 bases, with 10 bases separating them. CDR3: CASSDPSPQFF. The CDR3 DNA reads TGTGCCAGCAGTGATCCTAGCCCCCAGTTCTTC.

A few counts support this clonotype. CDR3 sequence: CASSLDGTSTDTQYF. The DNA of the CDR3 is TGTGCCAGCAGCTTAGACGGGACTAGCACAGATACGCAGTATTTT. V and J are TRBV7-9 and TRBJ2-3, with a weak D call TRBD2 (6 bases). The CDR3 length is 15 residues. CDR1 is SEHNR, CDR2 FQNEAQ, per germline (reference sequence). Trimming left V 1 base short and J 0 bases short, with 8 bases between.

Note on this clonotype: A much larger clone sits a single nucleotide away, making a read error possible. The chain links TRBV5-1 to TRBJ2-7; TRBD1 matches 8 bases. This CDR3 comprises 15 residues. Germline CDR1 and CDR2: SGHRS and YFSETQ. The CDR3 is CASSPGTGAYYDQYF. DNA for the CDR3: TGCGCCAGCAGCCCGGGGACAGGCGCCTACTACGATCAGTACTTC. The whole variable domain, remainder taken from reference TRBV5-1 and TRBJ2-7, is KAGVTQTPRYLIKTRGQQVTLSCSPISGHRSVSWYQQTPGQGLQFLFEYFSETQRNKGNFPGRFSGRQFSNSRSEMNVSTLELGDSALYLCASSPGTGAYYDQYFGPGTRLTVT.